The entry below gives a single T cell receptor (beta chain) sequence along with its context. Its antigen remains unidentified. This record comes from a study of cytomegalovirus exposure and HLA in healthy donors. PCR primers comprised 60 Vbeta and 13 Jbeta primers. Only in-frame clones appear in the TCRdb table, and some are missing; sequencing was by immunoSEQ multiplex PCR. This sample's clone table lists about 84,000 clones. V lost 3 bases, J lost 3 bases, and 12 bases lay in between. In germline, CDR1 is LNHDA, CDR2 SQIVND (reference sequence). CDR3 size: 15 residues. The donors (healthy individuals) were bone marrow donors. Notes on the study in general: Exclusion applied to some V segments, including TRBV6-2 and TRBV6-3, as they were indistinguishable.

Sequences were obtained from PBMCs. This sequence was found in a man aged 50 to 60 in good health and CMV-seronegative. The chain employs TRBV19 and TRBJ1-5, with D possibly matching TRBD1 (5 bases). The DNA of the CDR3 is TGTGCCAGTAGTATCGGACAATACCCCAATCAGCCCCAGCATTTT. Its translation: CASSIGQYPNQPQHF.